This T cell receptor (beta chain) emerged from a study of beta chain features in type 1 diabetes. This CDR3 has 20 amino acids. Germline CDR1 SGDLS, CDR2 YYNGEE. V shed 0 bases, J shed 9 bases, and the junction held 22 bases outside the gene matches. This clone was observed a handful of times. The study reverse transcribed the entire isolated RNA, so it sequenced expressed TCRB transcripts. Produced via immunoSEQ multiplex PCR; TCRdb's table is partial and in-frame only. The profile shows 600,000 to 650,000 clones, around a sixth of them singletons. V and J are TRBV9 and TRBJ2-1; TRBD2 matches at 9 bases. Sequencing used naive CD4+ T cells from blood. The clonotype was recovered from a man between 18 and 29 years old in good health. Here the CDR3 DNA reads TGTGCCAGCAGCGTAGGAGGGGAGGGGTTGAGGACTAGCGCTTCCCTTGAGCAGTTCTTC. Residues: CASSVGGEGLRTSASLEQFF.